In its sample, the clone carrying this T cell receptor beta chain was seen once. The germline V gene encodes CDR1 MDHEN and CDR2 SYDVKM. This CDR3 has 18 residues. Unmatched junction bases numbered 13, after V lost 6 bases and J lost 1 base. The data are from a study of blood T cell repertoires in COVID-19. The protocol was immunoSEQ multiplex PCR, while the TCRdb copy is restricted to in-frame clones and leaves out a portion. Among 200,000 to 250,000 clones listed, 85% to 90% were seen once. This chain joins TRBV28 and TRBJ2-4; 9 bases are shared with TRBD2. The sequence was collected from a man in his fifties or sixties with acute or convalescent COVID-19. The sample was peripheral blood. CDR3 DNA sequence: TGTGCCAGCAGCCAGACTAGCGGCTTTAGGGGGGCCAAAAACATTCAGTACTTC. Translated: CASSQTSGFRGAKNIQYF.